These 16 T cell receptor beta chains were sequenced from one sample in a study of identical twins. TCRdb ran MiXCR on the 5' RACE reads and lists one entry per CDR3 protein. This table holds more than 350,000 distinct CDR3 sequences, approximately 10% found once. The sequenced sample consisted of naive T cells sorted from blood. The receptors shown here come from a woman aged 50 to 65 in good health.

This clonotype was detected ten times or more. The chain is built from TRBV18 and TRBJ2-7; D not resolved. Germline V gene sequence: CDR1 KGHSH, CDR2 LQKENI. CDR3 length: 12 residues. V was shortened by 3 bases and J by 0 bases, with 3 bases between the two germline ends. CDR3 DNA: TGTGCCAGCTCACCGAGCTCCTACGAGCAGTACGTC. Protein sequence: CASSPSSYEQYV.

This clonotype was recorded a few times. The rearrangement links TRBV6-1 to TRBJ2-7; D uncertain. Trimming cost V 2 bases and J 6 bases, with 11 bases left between them. The CDR3 has 13 amino acids. Per the germline V gene, CDR1 is MNHNS and CDR2 is SASEGT. The CDR3 sequence is CASSERTPLEQYV. The CDR3, as DNA: TGTGCCAGCAGTGAAAGGACCCCCCTCGAGCAGTACGTC.

There are a few counts of this clonotype. CDR3 bases: TGTGCCAGCAGCCAAGATCAGACAACACCTAGGGATGAGCAGTTCTTC. It encodes CASSQDQTTPRDEQFF. The chain has TRBV3-1 and TRBJ2-1; D not certain. In germline, CDR1 is LGHDT, CDR2 YNNKEL (reference sequence). Between the trimmed V and J ends, which lost 0 bases and 8 bases, there was a span of 17 bases. CDR3 length: 16 residues.

The chain has TRBV15 and TRBJ2-7, with D unresolved. Per the germline V gene, CDR1 is LNHNV and CDR2 is YYDKDF (reference sequence). V lost 0 bases to trimming and J lost 5 bases, with 8 bases between them. The CDR3 loop spans 13 amino acids. The CDR3 DNA reads as TGTGCCACCAGCAGAGAACCCGCGCACGAGCAGTACGTC. Residues: CATSREPAHEQYV.

The rearrangement links TRBV5-1 to TRBJ2-2, with 7 bases matching TRBD1. CDR1 and CDR2 from the germline V gene are SGHRS and YFSETQ. V shed 4 bases, J shed 9 bases, and the junction held 6 bases outside the gene matches. The CDR3 contains 13 residues. Written as DNA, the CDR3 is TGCGCCAGCAGCGGGGACAGTTTTAGGGAGCTGTTTTTT. It yields the protein CASSGDSFRELFF.

The gene calls are TRBV5-1 and TRBJ2-5; D may match TRBD1 or TRBD2 (5 bases each). Looked up from germline, CDR1 is SGHRS and CDR2 is YFSETQ. This CDR3 is built from 14 residues. Trimming removed 4 bases from V and 1 base from J, with 11 bases in between. Here the CDR3 DNA reads TGCGCCAGCAGCCCGGGACGACCCCAAGAGACCCAGTACTTC. Its translation is CASSPGRPQETQYF.

This clonotype has more than one count but fewer than ten. V and J are TRBV29-1 and TRBJ1-2, with TRBD1 identical over 9 bases. CDR1 and CDR2 from the germline V gene are SQVTM and ANQGSEA. The CDR3 has 18 residues. V lost 7 bases to trimming and J lost 1 base; unmatched junction nucleotides: 19. The CDR3 DNA sequence: TGCAGCGGGGGACCATATCCGGGACAGGGAGGGTTTAACTATGGCTACACCTTC. Protein: CSGGPYPGQGGFNYGYTF.

This clonotype was recorded a few times. This chain connects TRBV6-5 to TRBJ1-2, with 9 bases aligning to TRBD1. From germline, CDR1 is MNHEY and CDR2 SVGAGI. CDR3 length: 13 residues. V lost 6 bases and J lost 6; bases outside the gene matches: 5. The CDR3 DNA reads TGTGCCAGCAGGGGGACAGGGTTGAATGGCTACACCTTC. Amino acids: CASRGTGLNGYTF.

Turning to this clonotype: At one end, the junction sequence differs from germline, possibly due to a read error. This chain joins TRBV12-3 or TRBV12-4 and TRBJ1-5; D is ambiguous. The CDR3 contains 14 residues. This chain's CDR3 is CASSLAAINQPQHF. In DNA, the CDR3 is TGTGCCAGCAGCTTAGCTGCCATCAATCAGCCCCAGCATTTT.

This clonotype was picked up many times. This chain uses TRBV25-1 with TRBJ1-1; 9 positions agree with TRBD1. The CDR3 covers 13 residues. Germline CDR1 is MGHDK and CDR2 is SYGVNS. With V trimmed by 4 bases and J by 10 bases, 7 bases remained unmatched. The CDR3 loop is CASSVTGTGRAFF. The CDR3 region has the DNA TGTGCCAGCAGTGTCACCGGGACAGGGAGAGCTTTCTTT.

A few counts support this clonotype. The chain combines TRBV10-3 with TRBJ2-2, with TRBD2 matching 7 bases. The CDR3 is 17 amino acids. J gave up 6 bases and V 0 bases, and 10 bases lay outside the gene matches. CDR1 is ENHRY, CDR2 SYGVKD, per germline. The CDR3 sequence is CAISESAGRGSPGELFF. DNA of the CDR3: TGTGCCATCAGTGAGTCGGCCGGGCGCGGGAGCCCCGGGGAGCTGTTTTTT.

CDR3 nucleotide sequence: TGTGCCAGCAGAGCGGGAGGGTACGAGCAGTACGTC. Its protein is CASRAGGYEQYV. The rearrangement links TRBV6-1 to TRBJ2-7; 10 bases fit TRBD2. V dropped 6 bases and J dropped 4; count of bases not matched to a gene: 0. This CDR3 spans 12 amino acids. From germline, CDR1 is MNHNS and CDR2 SASEGT.

J is TRBJ2-5 and V is TRBV20-1; D gene uncertain. Germline V gene lookup returns CDR1 DFQATT and CDR2 SNEGSKA (reference sequence). The CDR3 runs to 13 residues. The ends were cut back, 3 bases at V and 2 bases at J, with 10 bases in the middle. Here the CDR3 DNA reads TGCAGTGCTAGGAGAACTGAACAAGAGACCCAGTACTTC. Translating gives CSARRTEQETQYF.

This clonotype was recorded at least ten times. The genes are TRBV20-1 and TRBJ2-5, with D perhaps given as TRBD1 or TRBD2 (5 bases each). The CDR3 is 13 residues long. Per the germline V gene, CDR1 is DFQATT and CDR2 is SNEGSKA (reference sequence). The germline V and J ends were trimmed by 3 bases and 5 bases, with 13 bases remaining between them. The CDR3 region is CSARSGTRETQYF. Here the CDR3 DNA reads TGCAGTGCTAGGAGTGGGACCCGGGAGACCCAGTACTTC.

This clonotype was seen only a few times. V and J are TRBV7-8 and TRBJ2-1; 12 nucleotides match TRBD2. CDR3 length equals 18 residues. Germline trimming cut 4 bases from V and 7 bases from J; bases unmatched to any gene: 14. The germline gives CDR1 SGHVS, CDR2 FQNEAQ. The CDR3 DNA reads as TGTGCCAGCAGCTCCCTCCTCGGACTAGCGGGAAATAGGAATGAGCAGTTCTTC. Amino acids: CASSSLLGLAGNRNEQFF.

This chain joins TRBV5-1 and TRBJ2-3, with 8 positions matching TRBD1. This CDR3 region has 14 residues. Germline lookup yields CDR1 SGHRS and CDR2 YFSETQ. Germline trimming cut 4 bases from V and 3 bases from J; bases unmatched to any gene: 4. Written as DNA, the CDR3 is TGCGCCAGCAGCGGAACAGGGGGTACAGATACGCAGTATTTT. Translation gives CASSGTGGTDTQYF.